Below are 7 T cell receptor beta chains sequenced from a single sample in a study of PD-1 blockade in mismatch repair-deficient tumors. Clones were read by immunoSEQ multiplex PCR, and TCRdb kept only the in-frame ones, dropping some. The sample carries tens of thousands of clones, around 85% recorded once. Sequencing used peripheral blood, obtained 12 weeks after starting pembrolizumab. The source is an adult with mismatch repair-deficient cancer.

This clone was counted only a few times. The gene calls are TRBV27 and TRBJ2-7, with 14 bases that match TRBD2. With 4 bases clipped from V and 12 bases from J, the junction kept 5 bases outside the gene matches. The CDR3 loop spans 13 amino acids. CDR1 is MNHEY and CDR2 is SMNVEV in the germline V gene (reference sequence). Written as DNA, the CDR3 is TGTGCCAGCAGTTCGGGACTAGCGGGAGTTATGTACTTC. This sequence encodes CASSSGLAGVMYF.

J is TRBJ1-2 and V is TRBV7-9; D is possibly TRBD1 (5 bases). This CDR3 contains 15 residues. Germline CDR1 and CDR2: SEHNR and FQNEAQ (reference sequence). Trimming took off 1 base at V and 2 bases at J, with 11 bases between the two ends. The CDR3 nucleotides read TGTGCCAGCAGCTTAGAGGCGGGACTAAACTATGGCTACACCTTC. Amino acid sequence: CASSLEAGLNYGYTF.

This chain joins TRBV6-1 and TRBJ2-2, with D possibly TRBD1 on 5 matching bases. The length of the CDR3 is 15 residues. V lost 4 bases and J lost 1, with 10 bases in between. CDR1 and CDR2 (germline): MNHNS, SASEGT. CDR3 nucleotide sequence: TGTGCCAGCAGTGCACGACAGAGGAACACCGGGGAGCTGTTTTTT. The encoded protein is CASSARQRNTGELFF.

The table lists this clone with a count of one. This chain uses TRBV19 with TRBJ1-2; 7 nucleotides align to TRBD1. This CDR3 spans 16 amino acids. The germline CDR1 and CDR2 sequences are LNHDA and SQIVND (reference sequence). Trimming removed 4 bases from V and 4 bases from J; junction bases left unmatched: 12. The CDR3: CASSNQRQGLFYGYTF. CDR3 nucleotides: TGTGCCAGTAGTAACCAAAGACAGGGACTTTTCTATGGCTACACCTTC. The full variable domain, its missing parts supplied by reference TRBV19 and TRBJ1-2, is DGGITQSPKYLFRKEGQNVTLSCEQNLNHDAMYWYRQDPGQGLRLIYYSQIVNDFQKGDIAEGYSVSREKKESFPLTVTSAQKNPTAFYLCASSNQRQGLFYGYTFGSGTRLTVV.

The chain recombines TRBV6-6 with TRBJ2-7; TRBD1 matches 7 bases. Germline CDR1 MNHNY, CDR2 SVGAGI (reference sequence). The CDR3 has 16 residues. V dropped 2 bases and J dropped 5; count of bases not matched to a gene: 12. CDR3 bases: TGTGCCAGCAGTTACCCCGTGACAGGGATCTACCACGAGCAGTACTTC. Encoded protein: CASSYPVTGIYHEQYF.

CDR3 in DNA: TGCAGCGCCGGACAGAACACCGGGGAGCTGTTTTTT. This encodes CSAGQNTGELFF. The rearrangement links TRBV29-1 to TRBJ2-2, with D possibly TRBD1 on 5 matching bases. Trimming took off 7 bases at V and 1 base at J, with 7 bases between the two ends. The CDR3 loop spans 12 amino acids. Germline CDR1 SQVTM, CDR2 ANQGSEA.

Here the CDR3 DNA reads TGCGCCAGCAGTCAACCTGAAACAAAACAGGGGGCTACGAACACTGAAGCTTTCTTT. This gives the protein CASSQPETKQGATNTEAFF. The chain couples TRBV23-1 to TRBJ1-1; 9 nucleotides match TRBD1. TRBV23-1 belongs to the ORF category, with a function that is uncertain. CDR3 length: 19 residues. V lost 2 bases, J lost 1 base, and 14 bases stayed unmatched.